This T cell receptor beta chain was sequenced in a study of T cell responses to AZD1222 COVID-19 vaccine. To note about this clone: Antigen: not known.

This CDR3 is 14 amino acids long. The V end was cut by 2 bases, the J end by 4 bases, with 8 bases between. The germline V gene encodes CDR1 KGHDR and CDR2 SFDVKD. General study points: Recipients of AZD1222 seropositive at baseline numbered only 5 or 6.

Produced via immunoSEQ multiplex PCR; TCRdb's table is partial and in-frame only. The sample has roughly 70,000 clones, 85% seen once. This chain links TRBV24-1 with TRBJ1-5; D remains ambiguous. The sample in question was peripheral blood, obtained on day 0 of AZD1222 vaccination. The receptor's source is an adult in good health. The DNA for the CDR3 is TGTGCCACCAGTGATTCTGGACGGAATCAGCCCCAGCATTTT. Protein sequence: CATSDSGRNQPQHF.